The T cell receptor beta chain under discussion was sequenced for a study of cytomegalovirus exposure and HLA in healthy donors. Findings and caveats of the study: Segments of the TCR beta V type were, in most cases, productive about 90% or about 30% of the time in an earlier analysis. Common viral pathogens were later found to be apparently linked to several of the most significant clusters. CMV antigen specificity of a few CMV-associated chains was confirmed in vitro.

The PCR used 60 Vbeta and 13 Jbeta primers. This table comes from immunoSEQ multiplex PCR, and its TCRdb copy is limited to in-frame clones, with some not included. The sample lists approximately 150,000 clones, roughly three quarters occurring once. This clone was detected once. Its cognate antigen is unknown. Germline and junction disagree at one end, which may indicate a read error. The germline V gene encodes CDR1 SGDLS and CDR2 YYNGEE. This CDR3 is built from 16 residues. The TCR comes from a woman aged 35 to 49 in good health and CMV-seronegative. The rearrangement links TRBV9 to TRBJ2-1; 13 nucleotides match TRBD2. The sequencing sample was made of PBMCs. The CDR3 sequence is CANSGALAGGLHEQFF. Written as DNA, the CDR3 is TGTGCCAACAGCGGAGCACTAGCGGGGGGGCTACATGAGCAGTTCTTC.